These T cell receptor beta chains were read from a single sample in a study of blood T cell repertoires in COVID-19. Here immunoSEQ multiplex PCR was the method, and the copy in TCRdb shows in-frame clones only, minus some. This table holds about 130,000 clones, nearly 70% found once. Material: peripheral blood. The receptors originated from a woman between 65 and 79 years old with acute or convalescent COVID-19. The CDR3 runs from the conserved cysteine through the conserved F or W. A D gene is named only where the DNA matches it firmly. Size tells how often a clone was seen (once, few, many) or the class of an expanded clone, and some rows leave it out.

TRBV2	TRBJ1-6	-	-	CASSPRAVNSPLHF	TGTGCCAGCAGCCCCCGCGCCGTTAATTCACCCCTCCACTTT
TRBV11-3	TRBJ2-1	-	-	CASSLGSGSYNEQFF	TGTGCCAGCAGCTTAGGCAGTGGCTCCTACAATGAGCAGTTCTTC
TRBV4-1	TRBJ1-2	once	-	CASSQPGPLFGYTF	TGCGCCAGCAGCCAGCCAGGTCCCCTCTTTGGCTACACCTTC
TRBV6-1	TRBJ2-2	-	TRBD1	CASSEAPDRGSNTGELFF	TGTGCCAGCAGTGAAGCGCCCGACAGGGGATCGAACACCGGGGAGCTGTTTTTT
TRBV27	TRBJ1-5	-	-	CASRPRGDSNQPQHF	TGTGCCAGCAGACCCAGGGGCGATAGCAATCAGCCCCAGCATTTT
TRBV7-9	TRBJ1-1	once	-	CASSLGGHRETEAFF	TGTGCCAGCAGCTTAGGTGGACACCGTGAGACTGAAGCTTTCTTT
TRBV30	TRBJ1-3	-	-	CAWIPRSGNTIYF	TGTGCCTGGATCCCCCGCTCTGGAAACACCATATATTTT
TRBV30	TRBJ2-3	-	TRBD1	CAWSVAGGHSWETSTDTQYF	TGTGCCTGGAGTGTAGCAGGGGGCCATTCTTGGGAAACTAGCACAGATACGCAGTATTTT
TRBV5-1	TRBJ2-1	-	TRBD1	CASSPGQGAYNEQFF	TGCGCCAGCAGCCCCGGACAGGGGGCCTACAATGAGCAGTTCTTC
TRBV15	TRBJ1-6	few	-	CATSRDNRPLHF	TGTGCCACCAGCAGAGATAATCGTCCCCTCCACTTT
TRBV28	TRBJ2-3	-	TRBD2	CASTLTSGSVTDTQYF	TGTGCCAGCACCCTGACTAGCGGGAGTGTGACAGATACGCAGTATTTT
TRBV27	TRBJ2-2	once	TRBD2	CASRPRTSGRVDGELFF	TGTGCCAGCAGGCCCAGGACTAGCGGGAGGGTAGACGGGGAGCTGTTTTTT
TRBV11-3	TRBJ2-1	once	TRBD1	CASSTGGGLNEQFF	TGTGCCAGCAGCACAGGGGGCGGTTTGAATGAGCAGTTCTTC
TRBV19	TRBJ1-5	once	TRBD1	CASRDGQGALQPQHF	TGTGCCAGTAGGGACGGACAGGGCGCTCTTCAGCCCCAGCATTTT
TRBV12-5	TRBJ2-1	-	-	CASGLVRGSYNEQFF	TGTGCTAGTGGTTTGGTACGAGGTTCCTACAATGAGCAGTTCTTC
TRBV11-3	TRBJ2-7	-	TRBD1	CASSPRTGGEQYF	TGTGCCAGCAGCCCCCGGACAGGGGGCGAGCAGTACTTC
TRBV13	TRBJ2-5	-	TRBD1	CASSTKQGTYQETQYF	TGTGCCAGCAGCACTAAACAGGGGACGTACCAAGAGACCCAGTACTTC
TRBV28	TRBJ1-1	few	-	CASSTAGFRENTEAFF	TGTGCCAGCAGTACTGCGGGATTCAGGGAAAACACTGAAGCTTTCTTT
TRBV28	TRBJ1-4	-	-	CASSFAGIEHEKLFF	TGTGCCAGCAGTTTCGCCGGGATCGAGCATGAAAAACTGTTTTTT
TRBV18	TRBJ2-1	few	-	CASSPPASVGNEQFF	TGTGCCAGCTCACCACCAGCTAGCGTGGGCAATGAGCAGTTCTTC
TRBV6-2/TRBV6-3	TRBJ2-2	many	-	CASSPQDTGELFF	TGTGCCAGCAGCCCACAGGACACCGGGGAGCTGTTTTTT
TRBV30	TRBJ1-6	once	TRBD1	CAWSYLGDRGHSPLHF	TGTGCCTGGAGTTACCTGGGGGACAGGGGTCATTCACCCCTCCACTTT
TRBV7-2	TRBJ2-7	-	TRBD2	CASSPTSGLAGQYF	TGTGCCAGCAGCCCGACTAGCGGGCTTGCTGGGCAGTACTTC